This TCR beta chain was obtained from a study of beta chain features in type 1 diabetes. Every isolated RNA sample was fully reverse transcribed, so sequencing captured expressed TCRB transcripts. Each sample of naive, central memory or regulatory T cells had, on average, roughly 3.4 million reads. Using immunoSEQ multiplex PCR, the repertoire was profiled, and TCRdb retains in-frame clones only, with some absent. The sample lists fewer than 45,000 clones; approximately 62% were seen once. Study conclusions and caveats: Among all four CD4+ subsets, Type 1 diabetes patients had TCRB CDR3s that were moderately but significantly shorter. The study left unresolved whether HLA type influences TCRB rearrangement. Junctions at VDJ sites from type 1 diabetes patients had fewer insertions and more deletions.

CD45RO/CCR7/CD25/CD127/CD95/CD27 separated CD4+ naive, central memory, regulatory and stem cell-like memory cells by sorting. On this clone: Its specificity is not known.

Sequenced input: Tregs from blood. This TCR was recovered from a man younger than 40 with type 1 diabetes. Some clones in this sample may be carry-over from other donors' samples.

For the CDR3, the DNA is TGCGCCAGCAGCGCGGGACAGGGCTATGGCTACACCTTC. Protein sequence: CASSAGQGYGYTF. The V gene is TRBV5-1, the J gene TRBJ1-2, with 9 bases lining up with TRBD1. In germline, CDR1 is SGHRS, CDR2 YFSETQ. This CDR3 has 13 amino acids. Trimming took 4 bases from V and 4 from J; bases not matched to a gene: 2.